The clone carrying this T cell receptor (beta chain) was seen more than once but under ten times. The sample is drawn from a study of T cells in Graves' hyperthyroidism and ophthalmopathy. Losses at the gene ends were 4 bases for V and 6 bases for J; bases not matched to a gene: 15. This CDR3 contains 17 residues. CDR1 and CDR2 from the germline V gene are MNHNS and SASEGT. Researchers amplified the TCR beta CDR3 regions from RNA transcripts. RT-PCR in the first round (using the HTBI primer set) targeted the TCR CDR3. One entry per CDR3 protein results from TCRdb running MiXCR on the multiplex PCR reads. The sample carries about 270,000 distinct CDR3 sequences, nearly 15% recorded once.

The source of this sequence is a woman aged 45 to 65 with Graves' hyperthyroidism that later progressed to Graves' ophthalmopathy. Sequencing was done on a sample of blood. This sequence joins TRBV6-1 and TRBJ2-5; 9 bases agree with TRBD2. The CDR3 region is CASSASGAGGLSKTQYF. For the CDR3, the DNA is TGTGCCAGCAGTGCGTCGGGGGCGGGAGGGCTCTCGAAGACCCAGTACTTC.